These T cell receptor beta chains were read from a single sample in a study of cytotoxic CD8 clonotypes in ibrutinib-treated CLL. TCRdb keeps only in-frame clones here, not all; method: immunoSEQ multiplex PCR. In the table there are hundreds of thousands of clones, under 70% of which are singletons. The material sequenced was PBMCs, taken after 36 months of ibrutinib treatment. The receptor set was obtained from a human donor with chronic lymphocytic leukemia. Each CDR3 is given with its conserved first and last residue.

V gene	J gene	CDR3 protein
TRBV20-1	TRBJ1-2	CSATGDYGYTF
TRBV18	TRBJ1-1	CASSPGVSVEAFF
TRBV11-3	TRBJ2-5	CASSSRRGGSQETQYF
TRBV9	TRBJ2-7	CASSPGTRRRDGQSRSSYEQYF
TRBV18	TRBJ1-5	CASSPPSGGLRNQPQHF
TRBV20-1	TRBJ1-2	CSARDRFGYTF
TRBV9	TRBJ1-2	CASSGQVSSYGYTF
TRBV4-1	TRBJ1-2	CASSPGPQGGLYGYTF
TRBV5-1	TRBJ1-1	CASSLANEAFF
TRBV2	TRBJ2-3	CASSTSGGTSTDTQYF
TRBV5-1	TRBJ1-1	CASSRYRANTEAFF
TRBV5-1	TRBJ2-7	CASSFSGASSYEQYF
TRBV5-1	TRBJ1-1	CASSVYRHMNTEAFF
TRBV9	TRBJ1-5	CASSVAAGGNQPQHF
TRBV7-3	TRBJ2-2	CASSPRIGFDTGELFF
TRBV28	TRBJ2-3	CASSLWAAGLTDTQYF
TRBV28	TRBJ2-1	CASRPRSLAEARSYNEQFF
TRBV5-3	TRBJ1-5	CATRPGTGVFHSNQPQHF
TRBV7-9	TRBJ1-2	CASSATGVGGYTF
TRBV27	TRBJ1-5	CASSLRTGGQPQHF
TRBV5-5	TRBJ2-5	CASSWLALAGVQETQYF
TRBV28	TRBJ2-7	CASRYGTGQTYEQYF
TRBV10-1	TRBJ2-3	CASSDYRTSGRLADTQYF
TRBV9	TRBJ2-7	CASSGTGGFHEQYF
TRBV9	TRBJ2-7	CASSRIPGTTYEQYF
TRBV6-1	TRBJ1-2	CASTGRGFGYTF
TRBV9	TRBJ1-2	CASSVIQGSAYYGYTF
TRBV15	TRBJ2-3	CATTAPTGDTDTQYF
TRBV5-1	TRBJ2-2	CASTPAGRMNTGELFF
TRBV9	TRBJ2-7	CASSVGAGERYEQYF
TRBV6-5	TRBJ1-6	CASSYSGLGSPLHF
TRBV29-1	TRBJ2-7	CSVTRGTGYEQYF
TRBV4-1	TRBJ2-2	CASSQLSSDHGELFF
TRBV28	TRBJ1-3	CASSLDRGIYF
TRBV20-1	TRBJ2-7	CSATTGTGQYF
TRBV28	TRBJ2-7	CASSLFSQGKYEQYF
TRBV6-1	TRBJ1-5	CASSEAEDRAFWPQHF
TRBV4-2	TRBJ1-6	CASSTLGQSSYNSPLHF
TRBV27	TRBJ2-2	CASSLHPRERNTGELFF
TRBV5-4	TRBJ2-3	CASSLPGLRTDTQYF
TRBV15	TRBJ1-2	CATSRGRGGGYTF